The 27 T cell receptor beta chains below were found in one sample sequenced in a study of blood T cells in healthy people across ages. Combining a sample-barcoded 5' primer with a J-beta primer mix, a second PCR ran for about 6 to 12 cycles. TCRdb itself ran the 5' RACE reads through MiXCR, one entry per CDR3 protein. The table records approximately 780,000 distinct CDR3 sequences, roughly 25% of them present only once. These data also featured in a second study, about T cells of mothers and their children.

Sequences were obtained from blood. The receptors stem from a boy between 10 and 17 years old in good health.

This chain links TRBV4-1 with TRBJ2-3, with TRBD2 matching over 15 bases. Germline-derived CDR1 and CDR2 are MGHRA and YSYEKL. J lost 2 bases, V lost 2 bases, and 8 bases had no gene match. The CDR3 loop spans 19 amino acids. CDR3 nucleotide sequence: TGCGCCAGCAGCCAACTAGGACTAGCGGGGGGGACATCCACAGATACGCAGTATTTT. Its protein is CASSQLGLAGGTSTDTQYF.

This rearrangement joins TRBV5-1 to TRBJ1-4, with no clear D. The CDR3 length is 19 residues. CDR1 and CDR2 from the germline V gene are SGHRS and YFSETQ. V lost 0 bases and J lost 0, with 18 bases in between. The CDR3 DNA reads TGCGCCAGCAGCTTGGTCGGACTTTCCCCGGGCTCAACTAATGAAAAACTGTTTTTT. This encodes CASSLVGLSPGSTNEKLFF.

This chain uses TRBV25-1 with TRBJ2-1, with TRBD2 as a possible D gene (6 bases). The V end lost 4 bases, the J end lost 1 base, and 14 bases lay between the germline ends. Germline lookup yields CDR1 MGHDK and CDR2 SYGVNS. This CDR3 region has 16 residues. The CDR3 DNA follows: TGTGCCAGCAGTGGTTCCGGGGGAATATCCTACAATGAGCAGTTCTTC. Translated: CASSGSGGISYNEQFF. The variable domain in full, with the rest retrieved from reference TRBV25-1 and TRBJ2-1, is EADIYQTPRYLVIGTGKKITLECSQTMGHDKMYWYQQDPGMELHLIHYSYGVNSTEKGDLSSESTVSRIRTEHFPLTLESARPSHTSQYLCASSGSGGISYNEQFFGPGTRLTVL.

This clonotype was observed a few times. The chain employs TRBV29-1 and TRBJ1-2, with D perhaps TRBD1 (5 bases). The CDR3 length is 13 residues. The germline V and J ends were trimmed by 4 bases and 0 bases, with 9 bases remaining between them. The germline V gene encodes CDR1 SQVTM and CDR2 ANQGSEA. The CDR3 loop reads CSVASTANYGYTF. The CDR3 DNA follows: TGCAGCGTTGCCTCGACAGCTAACTATGGCTACACCTTC.

This clonotype was detected once. The chain joins TRBV27 to TRBJ1-5, with D possibly matching TRBD1 (5 bases). The V and J ends lost 6 bases and 7 bases respectively, with 13 bases between them. This CDR3 spans 13 amino acids. CDR1 is MNHEY, CDR2 SMNVEV, per germline (reference sequence). The CDR3 loop reads CASRPRWDQPQHF. The CDR3 DNA sequence: TGTGCCAGCAGACCGAGATGGGACCAGCCCCAGCATTTT.

V usage is TRBV28 and J usage is TRBJ2-5, with 11 bases lining up with TRBD2. The J call may be wrong; the DNA end is better matched by TRBJ2-7. Per germline, CDR1 MDHEN and CDR2 SYDVKM. The CDR3 contains 16 residues. The CDR3 reads CASSLSGTSGYYEQYF. DNA of the CDR3: TGTGCCAGCAGTCTTAGCGGGACTAGCGGATACTACGAGCAGTACTTC.

This clonotype was detected once. CDR3 region: CAISEDRVGTGELFF. DNA of the CDR3: TGTGCCATCAGTGAGGATAGGGTTGGCACCGGGGAGCTGTTTTTT. The chain uses TRBV10-3 and TRBJ2-2; D gene unclear. Trimming shortened V by 2 bases and J by 4 bases, and 11 bases separated the two germline ends. The CDR3 covers 15 residues. The germline V gene encodes CDR1 ENHRY and CDR2 SYGVKD.

This clonotype was observed a few times. Being one base from a much bigger clone, this may be a read error. Since no conserved phenylalanine or tryptophan closes the CDR3, a read error is the likely cause. The CDR3 is CSVEEQQGNEKLFS. The CDR3 DNA reads TGCAGCGTTGAAGAGCAACAGGGTAATGAAAAACTGTTTTCT. The rearrangement links TRBV29-1 to TRBJ1-4, with a weak D call TRBD1 (6 bases). Trimming removed 0 bases at V and 4 bases at J, with 9 bases between. The CDR3 runs 14 residues. The V gene's germline CDR1 is SQVTM and CDR2 ANQGSEA.

V usage is TRBV28 and J usage is TRBJ2-5; the D gene is possibly TRBD1 (6 bases). The DNA end lines up better with TRBJ2-1; the J call may be wrong. This CDR3 comprises 15 residues. The germline gives CDR1 MDHEN, CDR2 SYDVKM. The CDR3 here is CASSPQGVGIGEQFF. In nucleotides, the CDR3 is TGTGCCAGCAGTCCACAGGGAGTGGGGATCGGTGAGCAGTTCTTC.

CDR3 sequence reads: CASSLGVKGTDTQYF. DNA of the CDR3: TGTGCCAGCAGCTTAGGGGTAAAAGGTACAGATACGCAGTATTTT. V usage is TRBV7-2 and J usage is TRBJ2-3; D unresolved. V lost 1 base and J 3 bases, leaving 11 bases between the germline ends. There are 15 residues in the CDR3. CDR1 is SGHTA, CDR2 FQGNSA, per germline.

With regard to this clonotype: The junction departs from the called germline gene at one end, perhaps through a read error. The chain combines TRBV20-1 with TRBJ1-5, with D perhaps matching TRBD1 (5 bases). The germline gives CDR1 DFQATT, CDR2 SNEGSKA (reference sequence). CDR3 length: 15 residues. Here the CDR3 reads CSARADITGDQPQHF. For the CDR3, the DNA is TGTAGTGCTAGGGCGGACATCACGGGGGATCAGCCCCAGCATTTT.

The V and J genes are TRBV18 and TRBJ1-1; no definite D call. The CDR3 covers 12 residues. In germline, CDR1 is KGHSH, CDR2 LQKENI. Deletions cut 1 base from V and 5 bases from J, with 5 bases between. The CDR3 is CASSPQRTEAFF. CDR3 nucleotides: TGTGCCAGCTCACCACAAAGAACTGAAGCTTTCTTT. Full variable domain (remainder filled in from reference TRBV18 and TRBJ1-1): NAGVMQNPRHLVRRRGQEARLRCSPMKGHSHVYWYRQLPEEGLKFMVYLQKENIIDESGMPKERFSAEFPKEGPSILRIQQVVRGDSAAYFCASSPQRTEAFFGQGTRLTVV.

The chain has TRBV5-1 and TRBJ1-1; 7 positions agree with TRBD1. This CDR3 region has 15 residues. CDR1 is SGHRS and CDR2 is YFSETQ in the germline V gene. The V and J ends lost 0 bases and 4 bases, in that order; junction bases with no gene match: 6. The CDR3 bases are TGCGCCAGCAGCTTGGGCAGGGGGGGGGGCACTGAAGCTTTCTTT. It codes for CASSLGRGGGTEAFF.

V usage is TRBV29-1 and J usage is TRBJ1-1; 9 bases fit TRBD1. J gave up 3 bases and V 5 bases, and 7 bases lay outside the gene matches. The germline V gene encodes CDR1 SQVTM and CDR2 ANQGSEA. The CDR3 runs 14 residues. Here the CDR3 reads CSVLLQGADTEAFF. CDR3 sequence (DNA): TGCAGCGTTCTTCTACAGGGGGCGGACACTGAAGCTTTCTTT.

The V call is TRBV29-1, the J call TRBJ2-7; D is perhaps TRBD1 (6 bases). Germline-derived CDR1 and CDR2 are SQVTM and ANQGSEA. With 6 bases removed from V and 1 base from J, the gap between germline ends came to 13 bases. CDR3 length equals 13 residues. CDR3 in amino acids: CSVPRGKSYEQYF. The CDR3, as DNA: TGCAGCGTCCCCAGGGGTAAATCCTACGAGCAGTACTTC.

This clonotype was seen a handful of times. The chain has TRBV6-1 and TRBJ1-5, with D tentatively TRBD1 (5 bases). The CDR3 has 16 residues. Trimming removed 1 base at V and 5 bases at J, with 15 bases between. In germline, CDR1 is MNHNS, CDR2 SASEGT. The CDR3 reads CASSEVWRGKDQPQHF. The CDR3 DNA reads as TGTGCCAGCAGTGAAGTTTGGAGGGGAAAGGATCAGCCCCAGCATTTT.

This chain connects TRBV15 to TRBJ1-3, with 8 bases that match TRBD1. The CDR3 is 15 amino acids. With 5 bases clipped from V and 2 bases from J, the junction kept 5 bases outside the gene matches. Looked up from germline, CDR1 is LNHNV and CDR2 is YYDKDF (reference sequence). The DNA for the CDR3 is TGTGCCACCAGCCCGGACAGGGAACCTGGAAACACCATATATTTT. This translates into CATSPDREPGNTIYF.

This chain uses TRBV4-2 with TRBJ1-1, with D unresolved. Trimming took 1 base from V and 4 from J, leaving 10 bases between them. The CDR3 totals 14 residues. Germline CDR1 reads LGHNA; CDR2 reads YNFKEQ. CDR3 sequence: CASSQAGVSTEAFF. CDR3 nucleotide sequence: TGTGCCAGCAGCCAAGCTGGGGTATCCACTGAAGCTTTCTTT.

This chain joins TRBV12-3 or TRBV12-4 and TRBJ1-4; D is possibly TRBD1 (5 bases). The CDR3 has 14 residues. Trimming shortened V by 7 bases and J by 7 bases, and 16 bases separated the two germline ends. The CDR3 region is CASTNLGGTEKLFF. In nucleotides, the CDR3 is TGTGCCAGCACCAACTTGGGGGGTACTGAAAAACTGTTTTTT.

This clonotype came up once. The CDR3 protein is CASSTTRYLEQYF. CDR3 bases: TGTGCCAGCAGCACCACCCGATATCTCGAGCAGTACTTC. This chain links TRBV11-1 with TRBJ2-7; D call uncertain. Germline values: CDR1 SGHAT, CDR2 FQDESV (reference sequence). CDR3 length equals 13 residues. V lost 5 bases, J lost 6 bases, and 14 bases lay in between.

The chain joins TRBV5-1 to TRBJ2-2; no clear D. This CDR3 has 15 amino acids. V lost 0 bases, J lost 0 bases, and 6 bases lay in between. Germline values: CDR1 SGHRS, CDR2 YFSETQ. CDR3 in DNA: TGCGCCAGCAGCTTGGGGGTCGCGAACACCGGGGAGCTGTTTTTT. Its protein is CASSLGVANTGELFF.

The V and J genes are TRBV5-1 and TRBJ2-5; 7 bases are a match to TRBD1. V dropped 4 bases and J dropped 3; count of bases not matched to a gene: 6. The CDR3 has 14 amino acids. The germline gives CDR1 SGHRS, CDR2 YFSETQ. The CDR3 reads CASSLGQQEETQYF. CDR3 nucleotide sequence: TGCGCCAGCAGCCTGGGACAGCAAGAAGAGACCCAGTACTTC.

The chain links TRBV5-1 to TRBJ1-4; maybe TRBD1 (6 bases). The CDR3 runs to 14 residues. Trimming pared 6 bases from V and 6 bases from J, leaving 15 bases between. In germline, CDR1 is SGHRS, CDR2 YFSETQ. CDR3 sequence: CASNSEQGDEKLFF. The CDR3 bases are TGCGCCAGCAACTCAGAACAGGGCGATGAAAAACTGTTTTTT.

In this sample, this clonotype turned up a few times. The V call is TRBV14, the J call TRBJ2-3, with 11 bases identical to TRBD1. This CDR3 contains 16 residues. With 2 bases clipped from V and 4 bases from J, the junction kept 5 bases outside the gene matches. Germline values: CDR1 SGHDN, CDR2 FVKESK. The DNA of the CDR3 is TGTGCCAGCAGCCAATGGGACAGGGGGATATCAGATACGCAGTATTTT. Amino acids: CASSQWDRGISDTQYF.

The chain uses TRBV27 and TRBJ2-1; 7 bases agree with TRBD1. V lost 3 bases and J lost 5; bases outside the gene matches: 10. The CDR3 loop spans 16 amino acids. The V gene's germline CDR1 is MNHEY and CDR2 SMNVEV (reference sequence). The CDR3: CASSLLGQHYNNEQFF. CDR3 DNA: TGTGCCAGCAGTTTGCTGGGACAGCACTATAACAATGAGCAGTTCTTC.

The sample holds a few counts of this clonotype. The rearrangement joins TRBV7-3 to TRBJ2-6, with D possibly matching TRBD1 (5 bases). The ends were cut back, 5 bases at V and 12 bases at J, with 14 bases in the middle. Germline values: CDR1 SGHTA, CDR2 FQGTGA. This CDR3 region has 13 residues. The CDR3, as DNA: TGTGCCAGCAGCCTTACAGGAGTAGGCGTCCTGACTTTC. It codes for CASSLTGVGVLTF. Based on the CDR3 plus reference TRBV7-3 and TRBJ2-6, the full variable domain is GAGVSQTPSNKVTEKGKYVELRCDPISGHTALYWYRQSLGQGPEFLIYFQGTGAADDSGLPNDRFFAVRPEGSVSTLKIQRTERGDSAVYLCASSLTGVGVLTFGAGSRLTVL.

DNA of the CDR3: TGTGCCAGCAGTTTTTTGGGGTCGAACGGGGGTGGAACGCAGTATTTT. Amino acid sequence: CASSFLGSNGGGTQYF. The V gene is TRBV27, the J gene TRBJ2-3; D is possibly TRBD2 (6 bases). This CDR3 has 16 amino acids. Germline lookup yields CDR1 MNHEY and CDR2 SMNVEV (reference sequence). V lost 3 bases, J lost 9 bases, and 22 bases lay in between.